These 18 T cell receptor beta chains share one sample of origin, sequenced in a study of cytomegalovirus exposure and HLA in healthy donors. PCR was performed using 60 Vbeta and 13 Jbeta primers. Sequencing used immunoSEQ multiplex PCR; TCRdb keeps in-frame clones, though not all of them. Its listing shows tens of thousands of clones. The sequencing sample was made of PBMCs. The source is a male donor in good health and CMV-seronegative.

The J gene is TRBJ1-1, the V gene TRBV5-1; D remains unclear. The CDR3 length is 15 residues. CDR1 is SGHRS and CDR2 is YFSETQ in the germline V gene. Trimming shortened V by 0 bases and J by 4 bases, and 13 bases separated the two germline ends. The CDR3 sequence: CASSLGTTLGTEAFF. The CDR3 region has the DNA TGCGCCAGCAGCTTGGGCACTACTCTGGGCACTGAAGCTTTCTTT.

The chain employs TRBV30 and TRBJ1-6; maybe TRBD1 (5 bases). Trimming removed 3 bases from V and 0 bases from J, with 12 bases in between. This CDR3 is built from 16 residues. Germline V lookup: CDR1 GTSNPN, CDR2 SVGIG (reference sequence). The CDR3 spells CAWRKDKSSYNSPLHF. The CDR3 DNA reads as TGTGCCTGGAGAAAGGACAAGAGCTCCTATAATTCACCCCTCCACTTT.

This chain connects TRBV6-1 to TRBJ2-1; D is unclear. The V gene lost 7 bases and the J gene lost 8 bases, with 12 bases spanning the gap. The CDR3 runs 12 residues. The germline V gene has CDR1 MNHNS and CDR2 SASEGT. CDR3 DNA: TGTGCCAGCAATTTCGGTAACGATGAGCAGTTCTTC. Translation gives CASNFGNDEQFF.

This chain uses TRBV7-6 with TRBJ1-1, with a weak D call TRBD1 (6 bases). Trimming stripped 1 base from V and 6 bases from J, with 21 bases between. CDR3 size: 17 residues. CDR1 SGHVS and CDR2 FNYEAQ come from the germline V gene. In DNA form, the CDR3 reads TGTGCCAGCAGCTTAGTATACTTGGCAGGGGATTCCTCTGAAGCTTTCTTT. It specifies CASSLVYLAGDSSEAFF.

CDR3 protein: CASSPLGLAGDEQYF. The DNA for the CDR3 is TGTGCCAGCAGTCCTCTCGGACTAGCGGGGGACGAGCAGTACTTC. The gene calls are TRBV5-6 and TRBJ2-7, with TRBD2 identical over 13 bases. Germline V gives CDR1 SGHDT, CDR2 YYEEEE. The CDR3 runs to 15 residues. V trimming: 5 bases; J trimming: 5 bases; junction bases outside the gene matches: 7.

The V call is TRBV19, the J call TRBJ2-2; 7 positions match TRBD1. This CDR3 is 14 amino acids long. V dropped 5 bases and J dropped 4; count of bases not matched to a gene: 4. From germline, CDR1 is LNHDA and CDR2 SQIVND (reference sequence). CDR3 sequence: CASSRQGSTGELFF. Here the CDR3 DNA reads TGTGCCAGTAGTCGACAGGGTAGCACCGGGGAGCTGTTTTTT.

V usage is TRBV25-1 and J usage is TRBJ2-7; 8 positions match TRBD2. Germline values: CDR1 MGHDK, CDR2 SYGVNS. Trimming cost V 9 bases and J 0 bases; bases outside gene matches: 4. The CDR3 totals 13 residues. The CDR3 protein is CASQRENSYEQYF. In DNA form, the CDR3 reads TGTGCCAGTCAGCGGGAGAACTCCTACGAGCAGTACTTC.

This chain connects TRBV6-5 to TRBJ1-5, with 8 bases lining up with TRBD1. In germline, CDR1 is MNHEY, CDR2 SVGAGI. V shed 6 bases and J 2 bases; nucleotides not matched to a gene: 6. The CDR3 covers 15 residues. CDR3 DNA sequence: TGTGCCAGCAGCCGCAGGGGGCAAGGCAATCAGCCCCAGCATTTT. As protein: CASSRRGQGNQPQHF.

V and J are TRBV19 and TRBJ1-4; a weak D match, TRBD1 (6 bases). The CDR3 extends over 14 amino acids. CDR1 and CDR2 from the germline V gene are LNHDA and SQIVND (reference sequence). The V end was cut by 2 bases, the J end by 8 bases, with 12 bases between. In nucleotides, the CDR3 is TGTGCCAGTAGTATAACAGCAGGGGACGAAAAACTGTTTTTT. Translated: CASSITAGDEKLFF.

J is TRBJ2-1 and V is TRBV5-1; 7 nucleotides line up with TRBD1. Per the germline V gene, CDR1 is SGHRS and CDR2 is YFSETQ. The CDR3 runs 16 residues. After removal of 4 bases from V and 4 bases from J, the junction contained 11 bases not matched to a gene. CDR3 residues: CASSGRDRLLYNEQFF. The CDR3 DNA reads TGCGCCAGCAGCGGACGGGACAGATTGTTATACAATGAGCAGTTCTTC.

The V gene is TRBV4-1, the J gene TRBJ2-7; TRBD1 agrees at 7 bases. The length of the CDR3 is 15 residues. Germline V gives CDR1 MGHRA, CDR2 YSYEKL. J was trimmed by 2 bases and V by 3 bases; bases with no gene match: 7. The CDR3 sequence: CASSQNRDSTYEQYF. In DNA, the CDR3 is TGCGCCAGCAGCCAGAACCGGGACAGTACCTACGAGCAGTACTTC.

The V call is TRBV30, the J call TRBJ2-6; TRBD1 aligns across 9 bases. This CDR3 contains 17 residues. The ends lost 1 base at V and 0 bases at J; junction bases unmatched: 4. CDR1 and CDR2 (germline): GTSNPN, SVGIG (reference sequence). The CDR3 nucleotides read TGTGCCTGGAGTGAGGGACAGGGCTTCTCTGGGGCCAACGTCCTGACTTTC. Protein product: CAWSEGQGFSGANVLTF.

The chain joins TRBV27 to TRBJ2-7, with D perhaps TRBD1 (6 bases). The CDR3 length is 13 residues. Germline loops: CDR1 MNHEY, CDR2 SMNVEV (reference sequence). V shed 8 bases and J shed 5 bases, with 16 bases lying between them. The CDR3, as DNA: TGTGCCAGCCGTCGAACAGGGTGGAACGAGCAGTACTTC. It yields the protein CASRRTGWNEQYF.

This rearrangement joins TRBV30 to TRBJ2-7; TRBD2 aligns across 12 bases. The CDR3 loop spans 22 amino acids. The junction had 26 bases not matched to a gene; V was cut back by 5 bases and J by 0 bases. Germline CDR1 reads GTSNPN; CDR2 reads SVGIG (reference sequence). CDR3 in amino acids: CAWDPGTFSGLAGTKYSYEQYF. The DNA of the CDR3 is TGTGCCTGGGACCCCGGGACTTTTTCTGGACTAGCGGGAACTAAGTACTCCTACGAGCAGTACTTC.

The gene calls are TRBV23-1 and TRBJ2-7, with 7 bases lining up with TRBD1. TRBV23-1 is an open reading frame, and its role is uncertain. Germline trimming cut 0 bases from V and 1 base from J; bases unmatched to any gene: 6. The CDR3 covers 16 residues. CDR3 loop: CASSQSFDRVSYEQYF. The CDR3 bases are TGCGCCAGCAGTCAATCGTTCGACAGGGTGTCCTACGAGCAGTACTTC.

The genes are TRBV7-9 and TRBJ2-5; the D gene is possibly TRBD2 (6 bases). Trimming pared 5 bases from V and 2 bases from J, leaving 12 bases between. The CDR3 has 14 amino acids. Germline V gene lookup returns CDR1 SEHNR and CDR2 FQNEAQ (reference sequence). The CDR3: CASSPLGGQETQYF. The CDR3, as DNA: TGTGCCAGCAGCCCGCTGGGGGGTCAAGAGACCCAGTACTTC.

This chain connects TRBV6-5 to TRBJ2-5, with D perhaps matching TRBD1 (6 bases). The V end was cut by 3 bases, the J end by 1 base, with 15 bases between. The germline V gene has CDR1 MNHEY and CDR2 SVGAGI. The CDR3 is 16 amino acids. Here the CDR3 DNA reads TGTGCCAGCAGTTATACCGGAACAGGGTTCCAAGAGACCCAGTACTTC. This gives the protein CASSYTGTGFQETQYF.

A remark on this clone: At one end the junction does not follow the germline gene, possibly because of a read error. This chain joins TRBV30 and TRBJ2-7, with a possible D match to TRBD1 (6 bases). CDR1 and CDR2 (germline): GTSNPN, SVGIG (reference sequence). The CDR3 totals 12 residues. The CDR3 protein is CAWSVWVGTPTF. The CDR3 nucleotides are TGTGCCTGGAGTGTATGGGTCGGGACACCGACCTTC.